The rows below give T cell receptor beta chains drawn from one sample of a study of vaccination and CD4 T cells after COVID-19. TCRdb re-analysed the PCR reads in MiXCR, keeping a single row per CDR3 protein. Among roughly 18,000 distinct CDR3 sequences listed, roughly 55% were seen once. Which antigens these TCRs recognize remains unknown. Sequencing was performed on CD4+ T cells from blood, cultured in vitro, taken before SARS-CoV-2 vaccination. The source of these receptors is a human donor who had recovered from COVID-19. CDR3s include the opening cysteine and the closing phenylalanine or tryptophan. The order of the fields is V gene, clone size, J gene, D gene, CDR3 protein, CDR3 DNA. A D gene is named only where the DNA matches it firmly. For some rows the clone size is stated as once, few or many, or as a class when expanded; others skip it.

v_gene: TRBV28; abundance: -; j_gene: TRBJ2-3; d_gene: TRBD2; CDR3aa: CASSPLAGRPADTQYF; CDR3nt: TGTGCCAGCAGTCCGCTAGCGGGAAGGCCCGCAGATACGCAGTATTTT
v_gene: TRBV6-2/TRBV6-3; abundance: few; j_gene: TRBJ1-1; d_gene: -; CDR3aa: CASTARTPGEGNTEAFF; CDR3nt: TGTGCCAGCACCGCTAGGACCCCGGGAGAAGGAAACACTGAAGCTTTCTTT
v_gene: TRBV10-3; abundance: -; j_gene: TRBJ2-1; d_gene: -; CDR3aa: CAITPGTPTYNEQFF; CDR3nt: TGTGCCATCACCCCCGGGACTCCAACCTACAATGAGCAGTTCTTC
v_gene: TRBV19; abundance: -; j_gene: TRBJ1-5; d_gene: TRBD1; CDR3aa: CASSTDRGLSNQPQHF; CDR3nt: TGTGCCAGTAGTACCGACAGGGGGCTGAGCAATCAGCCCCAGCATTTT
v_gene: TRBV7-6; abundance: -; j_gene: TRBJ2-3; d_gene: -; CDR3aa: CASSFHPRADTDTQYF; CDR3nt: TGTGCCAGCAGCTTCCATCCACGGGCAGACACAGATACGCAGTATTTT
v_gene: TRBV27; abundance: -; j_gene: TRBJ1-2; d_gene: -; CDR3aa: CASSLVGIRTNYGYTF; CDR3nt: TGTGCCAGCAGCCTAGTAGGGATTCGCACTAACTATGGCTACACCTTC
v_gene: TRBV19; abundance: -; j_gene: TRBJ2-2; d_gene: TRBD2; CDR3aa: CASSKLAEGTTGELFF; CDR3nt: TGTGCCAGTAGTAAGCTAGCGGAGGGGACCACCGGGGAGCTGTTTTTT
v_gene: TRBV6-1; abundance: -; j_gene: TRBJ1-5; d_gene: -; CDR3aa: CASRRGDGYQPQHF; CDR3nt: TGTGCCAGCAGGAGGGGGGACGGTTATCAGCCCCAGCATTTT
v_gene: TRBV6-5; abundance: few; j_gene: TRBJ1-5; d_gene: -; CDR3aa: CASSYSSEGQPQHF; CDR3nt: TGTGCCAGCAGTTACTCTTCGGAGGGTCAGCCCCAGCATTTT
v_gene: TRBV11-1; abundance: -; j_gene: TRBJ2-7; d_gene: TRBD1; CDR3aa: CASSLVTGKTYEQYF; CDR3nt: TGTGCCAGCAGCTTAGTGACAGGGAAGACCTACGAGCAGTACTTC
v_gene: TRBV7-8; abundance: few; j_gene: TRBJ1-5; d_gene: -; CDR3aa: CASSLAGVTYSNQPQHF; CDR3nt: TGTGCCAGCAGCTTAGCGGGGGTGACTTATAGCAATCAGCCCCAGCATTTT
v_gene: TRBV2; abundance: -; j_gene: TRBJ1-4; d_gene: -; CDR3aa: CASSEVPSGAREKLFF; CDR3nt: TGTGCCAGCAGTGAAGTCCCCTCAGGGGCGAGGGAAAAACTGTTTTTT
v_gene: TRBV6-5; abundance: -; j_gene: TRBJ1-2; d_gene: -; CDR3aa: CASSYSPGLGYTF; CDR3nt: TGTGCCAGCAGTTACTCCCCGGGTTTGGGCTACACCTTC
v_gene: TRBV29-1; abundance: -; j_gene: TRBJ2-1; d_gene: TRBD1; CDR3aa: CSAGQGLRYEQFF; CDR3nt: TGCAGCGCTGGACAGGGACTGAGGTATGAGCAGTTCTTC
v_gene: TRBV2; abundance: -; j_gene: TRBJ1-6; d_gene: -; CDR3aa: CASSGGHNSPLHF; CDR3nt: TGTGCCAGCAGTGGGGGGCATAATTCACCCCTCCACTTT
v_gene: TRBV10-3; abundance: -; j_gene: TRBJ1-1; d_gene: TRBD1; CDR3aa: CAIRAGQGEYTEAFF; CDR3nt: TGTGCCATCAGGGCGGGACAGGGAGAATACACTGAAGCTTTCTTT
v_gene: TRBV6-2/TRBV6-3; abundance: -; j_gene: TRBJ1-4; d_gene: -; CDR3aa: CASSRSYEGKLFF; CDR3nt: TGTGCCAGCAGTCGGAGCTATGAGGGAAAACTGTTTTTT
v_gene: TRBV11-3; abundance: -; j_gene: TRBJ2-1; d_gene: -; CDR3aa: CASSYGDEQFF; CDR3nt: TGTGCCAGCTCATATGGCGATGAGCAGTTCTTC
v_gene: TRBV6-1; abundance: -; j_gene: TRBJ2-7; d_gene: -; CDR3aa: CASSAITGARGEQYF; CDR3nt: TGTGCCAGCAGCGCTATTACGGGGGCCCGGGGCGAGCAGTACTTC
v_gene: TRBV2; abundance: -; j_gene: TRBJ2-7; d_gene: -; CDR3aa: CASSATAYEQYF; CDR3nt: TGTGCCAGCAGTGCGACGGCTTACGAGCAGTACTTC
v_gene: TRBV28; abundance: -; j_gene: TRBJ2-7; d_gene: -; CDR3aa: CASGRTVGPYEQCF; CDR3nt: TGTGCCAGCGGGAGGACGGTGGGTCCCTACGAGCAGTGCTTC
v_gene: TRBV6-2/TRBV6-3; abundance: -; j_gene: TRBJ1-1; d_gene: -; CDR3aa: CASSYVAGEAFF; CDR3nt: TGTGCCAGCAGTTACGTTGCAGGGGAAGCTTTCTTT
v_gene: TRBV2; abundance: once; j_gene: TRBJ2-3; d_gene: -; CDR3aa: CASSGITDTQYF; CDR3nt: TGTGCCAGCAGTGGGATCACAGATACGCAGTATTTT
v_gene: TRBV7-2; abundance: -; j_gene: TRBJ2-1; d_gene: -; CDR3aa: CASSPSRHEQFF; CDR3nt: TGTGCCAGCAGCCCTAGCAGACATGAGCAGTTCTTC
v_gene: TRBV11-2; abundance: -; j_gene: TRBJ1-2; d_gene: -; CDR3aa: CASTPSGLGYTF; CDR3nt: TGTGCCAGCACCCCCTCGGGACTTGGCTACACCTTC
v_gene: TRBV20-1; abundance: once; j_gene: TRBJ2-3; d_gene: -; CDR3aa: CSAGVLQSVTDTQYF; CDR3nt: TGCAGTGCCGGGGTATTGCAGTCCGTAACAGATACGCAGTATTTT
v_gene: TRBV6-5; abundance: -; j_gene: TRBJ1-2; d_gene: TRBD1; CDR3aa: CASSYRDRLANYGYTF; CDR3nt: TGTGCCAGCAGTTACCGGGACAGACTAGCTAACTATGGCTACACCTTC
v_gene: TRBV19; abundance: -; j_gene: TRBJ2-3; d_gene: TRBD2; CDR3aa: CASSILGSGRSQYF; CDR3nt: TGTGCCAGTAGTATCCTGGGTAGCGGGAGATCGCAGTATTTT
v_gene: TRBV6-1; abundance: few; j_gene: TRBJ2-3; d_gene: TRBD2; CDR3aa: CASRGPGLAKDTQYF; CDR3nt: TGTGCCAGCAGGGGACCGGGACTAGCAAAAGATACGCAGTATTTT
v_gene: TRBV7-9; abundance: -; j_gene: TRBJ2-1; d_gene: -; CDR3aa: CASSLASYNEQFF; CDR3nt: TGTGCCAGCAGCTTAGCCTCCTACAATGAGCAGTTCTTC
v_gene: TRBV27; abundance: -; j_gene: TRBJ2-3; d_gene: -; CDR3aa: CASSLFRQKDTQYF; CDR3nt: TGTGCCAGCAGTTTATTCAGACAGAAAGATACGCAGTATTTT
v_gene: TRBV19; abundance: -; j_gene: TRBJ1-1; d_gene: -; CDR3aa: CASMGEGYTEAFF; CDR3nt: TGTGCCAGTATGGGGGAGGGGTACACTGAAGCTTTCTTT
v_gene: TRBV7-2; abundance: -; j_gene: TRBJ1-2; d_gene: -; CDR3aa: CASSLDSNPNYGYTF; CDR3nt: TGTGCCAGCAGCCTAGACTCAAACCCAAACTATGGCTACACCTTC
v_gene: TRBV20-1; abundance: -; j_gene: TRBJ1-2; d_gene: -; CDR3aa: CSARDPPRGLTF; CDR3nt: TGCAGTGCTAGAGATCCCCCGAGAGGTTTGACCTTC
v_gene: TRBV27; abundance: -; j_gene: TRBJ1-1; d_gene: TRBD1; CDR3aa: CASSFHRGTEAFF; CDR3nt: TGTGCCAGCAGTTTCCACAGGGGCACTGAAGCTTTCTTT
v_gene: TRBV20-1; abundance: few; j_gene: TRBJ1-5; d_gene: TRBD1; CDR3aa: CSAGDSLNQPQHF; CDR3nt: TGCAGTGCTGGGGACAGCTTGAATCAGCCCCAGCATTTT
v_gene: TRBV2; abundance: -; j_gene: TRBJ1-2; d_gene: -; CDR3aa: CASWTPRGVYGYTF; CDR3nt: TGTGCCAGCTGGACCCCCCGGGGGGTCTATGGCTACACCTTC
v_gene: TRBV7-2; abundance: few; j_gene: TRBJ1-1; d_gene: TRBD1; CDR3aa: CASSSDRGRNTEAFF; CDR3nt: TGTGCCAGCAGCTCCGACAGGGGGCGGAACACTGAAGCTTTCTTT